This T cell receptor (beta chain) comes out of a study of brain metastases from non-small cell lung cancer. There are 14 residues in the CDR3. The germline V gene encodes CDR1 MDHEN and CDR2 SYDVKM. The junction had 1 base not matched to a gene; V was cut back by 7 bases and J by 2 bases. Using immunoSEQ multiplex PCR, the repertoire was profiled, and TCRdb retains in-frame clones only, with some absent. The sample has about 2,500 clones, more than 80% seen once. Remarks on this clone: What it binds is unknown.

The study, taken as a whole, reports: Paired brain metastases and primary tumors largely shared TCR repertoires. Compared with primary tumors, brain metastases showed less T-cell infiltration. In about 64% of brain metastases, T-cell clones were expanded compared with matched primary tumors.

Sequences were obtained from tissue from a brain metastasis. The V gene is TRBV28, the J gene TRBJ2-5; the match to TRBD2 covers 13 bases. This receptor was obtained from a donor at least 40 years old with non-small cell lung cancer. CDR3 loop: CASTLAGGQETQYF. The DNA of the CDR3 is TGTGCCAGCACACTAGCGGGAGGGCAAGAGACCCAGTACTTC.